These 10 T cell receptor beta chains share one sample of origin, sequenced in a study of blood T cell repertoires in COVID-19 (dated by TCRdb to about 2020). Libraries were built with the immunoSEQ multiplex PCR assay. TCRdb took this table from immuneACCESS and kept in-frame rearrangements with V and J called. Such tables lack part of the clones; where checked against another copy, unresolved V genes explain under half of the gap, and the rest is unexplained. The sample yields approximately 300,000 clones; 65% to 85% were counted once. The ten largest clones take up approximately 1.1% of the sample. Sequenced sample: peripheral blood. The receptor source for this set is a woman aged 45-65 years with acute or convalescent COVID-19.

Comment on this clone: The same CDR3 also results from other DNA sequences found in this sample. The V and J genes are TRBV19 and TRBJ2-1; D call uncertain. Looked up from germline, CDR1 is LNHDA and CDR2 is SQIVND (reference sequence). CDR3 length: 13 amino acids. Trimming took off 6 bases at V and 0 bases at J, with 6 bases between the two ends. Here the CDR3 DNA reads TGTGCCAGTAGGGCTAGCTCCTACAATGAGCAGTTCTTC. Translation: CASRASSYNEQFF.

The CDR3, as DNA: TGTGCCTGGAGGCAGGGTGTAGCTAATGAAAAACTGTTTTTT. It codes for CAWRQGVANEKLFF. The J gene is TRBJ1-4, the V gene TRBV30; D may be TRBD1 (5 bases). Germline V lookup: CDR1 GTSNPN, CDR2 SVGIG (reference sequence). This CDR3 is 14 amino acids long. Trimming removed 3 bases from V and 3 bases from J, with 11 bases in between.

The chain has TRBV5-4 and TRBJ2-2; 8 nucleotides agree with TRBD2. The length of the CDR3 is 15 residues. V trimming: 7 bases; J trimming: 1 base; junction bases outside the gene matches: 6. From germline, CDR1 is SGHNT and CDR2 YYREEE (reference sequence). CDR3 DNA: TGTGCCAGCGGGCCCGGGGGGGTGAACACCGGGGAGCTGTTTTTT. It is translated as CASGPGGVNTGELFF.

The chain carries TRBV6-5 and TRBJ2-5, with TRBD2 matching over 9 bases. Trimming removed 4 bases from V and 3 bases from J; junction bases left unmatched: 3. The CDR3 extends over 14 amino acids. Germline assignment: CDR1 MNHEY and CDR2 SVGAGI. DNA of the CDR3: TGTGCCAGCAGTTTCAGACTAGCGGAAGAGACCCAGTACTTC. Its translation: CASSFRLAEETQYF.

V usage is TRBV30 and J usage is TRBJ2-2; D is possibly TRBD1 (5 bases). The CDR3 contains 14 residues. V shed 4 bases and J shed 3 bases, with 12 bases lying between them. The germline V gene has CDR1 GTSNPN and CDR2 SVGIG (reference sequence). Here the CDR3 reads CAWMGRADTGELFF. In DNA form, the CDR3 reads TGTGCCTGGATGGGCAGGGCGGACACCGGGGAGCTGTTTTTT.

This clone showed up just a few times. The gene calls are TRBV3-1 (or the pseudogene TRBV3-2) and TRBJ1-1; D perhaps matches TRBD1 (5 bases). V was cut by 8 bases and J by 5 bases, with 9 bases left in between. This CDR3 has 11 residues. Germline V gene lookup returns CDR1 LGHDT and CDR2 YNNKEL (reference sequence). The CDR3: CASHQGTEAFF. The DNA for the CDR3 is TGTGCCAGCCACCAGGGTACTGAAGCTTTCTTT.

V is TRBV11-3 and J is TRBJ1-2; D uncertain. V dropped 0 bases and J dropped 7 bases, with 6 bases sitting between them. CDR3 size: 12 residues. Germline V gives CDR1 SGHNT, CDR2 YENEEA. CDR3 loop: CASSLDGIGYTF. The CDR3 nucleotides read TGTGCCAGCAGCTTAGACGGGATTGGCTACACCTTC.

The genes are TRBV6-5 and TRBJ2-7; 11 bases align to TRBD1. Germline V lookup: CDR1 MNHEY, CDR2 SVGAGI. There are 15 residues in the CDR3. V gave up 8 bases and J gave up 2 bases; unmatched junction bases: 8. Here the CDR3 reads CASSLAGQGAYEQYF. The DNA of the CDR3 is TGTGCCAGCTCCTTAGCGGGACAGGGGGCCTACGAGCAGTACTTC.

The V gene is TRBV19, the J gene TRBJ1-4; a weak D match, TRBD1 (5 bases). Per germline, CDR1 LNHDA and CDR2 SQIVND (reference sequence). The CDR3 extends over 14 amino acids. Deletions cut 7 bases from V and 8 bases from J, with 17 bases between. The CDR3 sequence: CASTHTQGGEKLFF. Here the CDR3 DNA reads TGTGCCAGTACCCATACCCAGGGTGGAGAAAAACTGTTTTTT.

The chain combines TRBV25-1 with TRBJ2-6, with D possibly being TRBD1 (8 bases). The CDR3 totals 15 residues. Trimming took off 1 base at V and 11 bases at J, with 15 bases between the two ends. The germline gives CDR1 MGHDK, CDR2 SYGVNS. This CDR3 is CASSESRTGRDVLTF. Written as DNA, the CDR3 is TGTGCCAGCAGTGAATCCCGGACAGGGAGGGACGTCCTGACTTTC.